This TCR beta chain derives from a study of early T cells in non-severe SARS-CoV-2 infection. This clonotype was seen repeatedly, ten times or more. MiXCR was run by TCRdb on the 5' RACE reads, yielding one entry per CDR3 protein. The sample lists some 30,000 distinct CDR3 sequences, 6% to 7% occurring once. The V end was cut by 0 bases, the J end by 4 bases, with 6 bases between. The CDR3 spans 13 residues. CDR1 and CDR2 (germline): SGHDN, FVKESK. The specimen was whole blood. This TCR was sampled from an adult who was a healthcare worker with PCR-confirmed SARS-CoV-2 infection or an uninfected control (not recorded which). This chain links TRBV14 with TRBJ1-1; D not resolved. CDR3 sequence (DNA): TGTGCCAGCAGCCAAGACTATGTCACTGAAGCTTTCTTT. Its protein product is CASSQDYVTEAFF.